This TCR beta chain originates from a study of blood T cell repertoires in COVID-19. Study background: The study drew acute and convalescent COVID-19 samples from the United States, Italy and Spain. T cells, B-cell-depleted T cells, or PBMCs provided the cDNA or gDNA that served as material.

Germline V gene data show CDR1 as ENHRY and CDR2 as SYGVKD. This CDR3 comprises 14 residues. Trimming left V 7 bases short and J 0 bases short, with 12 bases between. Authors' methods: Researchers report that nucleated cell counts were estimated from reference gene primer amplification. TCRdb keeps only in-frame clones here, not all; method: immunoSEQ multiplex PCR. D and trimming come from the DNA, and the V and J calls and clone size come from that table. The table has 250,000 to 350,000 clones, about 89% seen once. The V and J genes are TRBV10-3 and TRBJ1-2; D possibly corresponds to TRBD1 (6 bases). This TCR derives from a woman aged 45-59 years who had recovered from COVID-19. The specimen was peripheral blood. CDR3 region: CAITEGQSNYGYTF. The DNA of the CDR3 is TGTGCCATCACAGAAGGACAGTCTAACTATGGCTACACCTTC.